Following are 18 T cell receptor beta chains from one sample sequenced in a study of response to subunit inactivated influenza vaccine. One entry per CDR3 protein results from TCRdb running MiXCR on the RT-PCR reads. The data hold over 750,000 distinct CDR3 sequences, with approximately 21% observed a single time. The material sequenced was PBMCs from blood, taken less than 6 days after vaccination. The receptors originated from a man aged 45-60 years who received an inactivated influenza vaccine.

The rearrangement links TRBV5-1 to TRBJ2-7; maybe TRBD1 (6 bases). V was trimmed by 4 bases and J by 6 bases, leaving 17 bases between them. The CDR3 has 14 residues. Germline CDR1 and CDR2: SGHRS and YFSETQ. In DNA form, the CDR3 reads TGCGCCAGCAGCGCGGGCAGGGGCCGTAGCGAGCAGTACTTC. Translation: CASSAGRGRSEQYF.

V gene TRBV29-1 combines with J gene TRBJ2-5, with D perhaps matching TRBD1 (6 bases). From germline, CDR1 is SQVTM and CDR2 ANQGSEA. V was cut by 5 bases and J by 4 bases, with 17 bases left in between. The CDR3 sequence is 14 residues long. CDR3 protein: CSVWQGITRETQYF. The CDR3 DNA reads as TGCAGCGTTTGGCAGGGGATCACACGAGAGACCCAGTACTTC. Together with reference TRBV29-1 and TRBJ2-5, the CDR3 gives the full variable domain: SAVISQKPSRDICQRGTSLTIQCQVDSQVTMMFWYRQQPGQSLTLIATANQGSEATYESGFVIDKFPISRPNLTFSTLTVSNMSPEDSSIYLCSVWQGITRETQYFGPGTRLLVL.

This clonotype was counted ten times or more. CDR3 amino acids: CASSLGHTYEQYF. The CDR3 bases are TGTGCCAGCAGCTTAGGGCACACCTACGAGCAGTACTTC. This chain links TRBV7-2 with TRBJ2-7; D not resolved. V lost 1 base, J lost 2 bases, and 6 bases lay in between. The CDR3 contains 13 residues. From germline, CDR1 is SGHTA and CDR2 FQGNSA. Using reference TRBV7-2 and TRBJ2-7 for the parts outside the CDR3, the full variable domain is GAGVSQSPSNKVTEKGKDVELRCDPISGHTALYWYRQSLGQGLEFLIYFQGNSAPDKSGLPSDRFSAERTGGSVSTLTIQRTQQEDSAVYLCASSLGHTYEQYFGPGTRLTVT.

The chain joins TRBV2 to TRBJ2-7; 7 bases match TRBD1. The CDR3 is 15 residues long. With V trimmed by 0 bases and J by 1 base, 3 bases remained unmatched. Germline assignment: CDR1 SNHLY and CDR2 FYNNEI. The DNA of the CDR3 is TGTGCCAGCAGTGAAGCGGACAGGAGTTCCTACGAGCAGTACTTC. Translating gives CASSEADRSSYEQYF.

This clonotype was counted a few times. The V call is TRBV7-2, the J call TRBJ2-1; 13 bases fit TRBD2. Losses at the gene ends were 5 bases for V and 8 bases for J; bases not matched to a gene: 9. CDR1 and CDR2 from the germline V gene are SGHTA and FQGNSA. The CDR3 extends over 16 amino acids. CDR3 in amino acids: CASSIRLAGGMDEQFF. The CDR3 DNA reads as TGTGCCAGCAGCATCCGACTAGCGGGAGGTATGGATGAGCAGTTCTTC.

The gene calls are TRBV7-2 and TRBJ2-1; D possibly corresponds to TRBD1 (6 bases). The CDR3 covers 13 residues. V lost 1 base and J lost 9, with 10 bases in between. The germline V gene has CDR1 SGHTA and CDR2 FQGNSA. This CDR3 reads CASSLGGTLEQFF. As DNA, the CDR3 is TGTGCCAGCAGCTTAGGGGGGACACTTGAGCAGTTCTTC.

This clonotype was picked up a small number of times. The chain recombines TRBV4-3 with TRBJ2-1, with 8 bases matching TRBD2. J was trimmed by 2 bases and V by 4 bases; bases with no gene match: 7. Germline assignment: CDR1 LGHNA and CDR2 YSLEER. The CDR3 spans 16 residues. CDR3 nucleotide sequence: TGCGCCAGCAGCCGTAAAAGCGGGGGACCCTACAATGAGCAGTTCTTC. This translates into CASSRKSGGPYNEQFF.

This chain uses TRBV20-1 with TRBJ2-3; D may be TRBD2 (5 bases). Germline CDR1 reads DFQATT; CDR2 reads SNEGSKA (reference sequence). V lost 6 bases and J 4 bases, leaving 11 bases between the germline ends. The CDR3 loop spans 12 amino acids. Written as DNA, the CDR3 is TGCAGTGCCCTATCGAGGGCAGATACGCAGTATTTT. Encoded protein: CSALSRADTQYF.

The V and J genes are TRBV20-1 and TRBJ2-5; D not resolved. V was shortened by 5 bases and J by 4 bases, with 17 bases between the two germline ends. Looked up from germline, CDR1 is DFQATT and CDR2 is SNEGSKA (reference sequence). This CDR3 comprises 14 residues. This CDR3 reads CSAGPGPIPETQYF. CDR3 bases: TGCAGTGCTGGACCGGGCCCCATCCCAGAGACCCAGTACTTC.

The rearrangement links TRBV12-3 or TRBV12-4 to TRBJ2-2, with D perhaps matching TRBD1 (6 bases). This CDR3 has 16 amino acids. V shed 6 bases and J shed 4 bases, with 18 bases lying between them. The CDR3 region is CASRLTGTLLTGELFF. The CDR3 nucleotides read TGTGCCAGCAGACTTACCGGGACACTTCTCACCGGGGAGCTGTTTTTT.

The V gene is TRBV5-4, the J gene TRBJ2-2; a weak D match, TRBD2 (6 bases). Germline values: CDR1 SGHNT, CDR2 YYREEE (reference sequence). Trimming removed 4 bases at V and 0 bases at J, with 13 bases between. CDR3 length equals 16 residues. CDR3 nucleotide sequence: TGTGCCAGCAGCGCCGGGACTGTGGCGAACACCGGGGAGCTGTTTTTT. It is translated as CASSAGTVANTGELFF.

The chain recombines TRBV20-1 with TRBJ1-5; no reliable D call. CDR1 is DFQATT, CDR2 SNEGSKA, per germline (reference sequence). The CDR3 is 15 amino acids. Trimming took off 4 bases at V and 0 bases at J, with 13 bases between the two ends. CDR3 sequence: CSANRVQNSNQPQHF. Here the CDR3 DNA reads TGCAGTGCTAATCGTGTTCAAAATAGCAATCAGCCCCAGCATTTT.

V gene TRBV10-3 combines with J gene TRBJ1-1; no definite D call. V was pared by 0 bases and J by 4 bases, with 15 bases between. CDR1 and CDR2 from the germline V gene are ENHRY and SYGVKD. This CDR3 is 16 amino acids long. The CDR3 protein is CAISESSNSEGTEAFF. The CDR3 DNA follows: TGTGCCATCAGTGAGTCTTCCAACAGTGAGGGCACTGAAGCTTTCTTT.

This clonotype was picked up many times. The chain couples TRBV7-2 to TRBJ2-7, with TRBD1 identical over 7 bases. The germline V gene has CDR1 SGHTA and CDR2 FQGNSA. The CDR3 contains 14 residues. The trim removed 0 bases at V and 3 bases at J, leaving 2 bases unmatched. The CDR3 loop reads CASSLATGDYEQYF. In nucleotides, the CDR3 is TGTGCCAGCAGCTTAGCAACAGGGGACTACGAGCAGTACTTC.

The chain has TRBV7-8 and TRBJ2-7; the match to TRBD1 covers 8 bases. The trim removed 5 bases at V and 3 bases at J, leaving 9 bases unmatched. There are 15 residues in the CDR3. CDR1 and CDR2 (germline): SGHVS, FQNEAQ. The CDR3 loop is CASSLRTGSVYEQYF. The CDR3, as DNA: TGTGCCAGCAGCCTCAGGACAGGGTCAGTCTACGAGCAGTACTTC.

The V call is TRBV5-1, the J call TRBJ2-3, with TRBD1 matching over 8 bases. Germline CDR1 reads SGHRS; CDR2 reads YFSETQ. The length of the CDR3 is 16 residues. The V and J ends lost 4 bases and 4 bases, in that order; junction bases with no gene match: 11. Written as DNA, the CDR3 is TGCGCCAGCAGCCCCGGACAGGGTGAGGGTCCAGATACGCAGTATTTT. The encoded protein is CASSPGQGEGPDTQYF. Filled out from reference TRBV5-1 and TRBJ2-3, the complete variable domain reads KAGVTQTPRYLIKTRGQQVTLSCSPISGHRSVSWYQQTPGQGLQFLFEYFSETQRNKGNFPGRFSGRQFSNSRSEMNVSTLELGDSALYLCASSPGQGEGPDTQYFGPGTRLTVL.

The chain has TRBV7-2 and TRBJ2-2, with 8 bases matching TRBD1. The ends lost 6 bases at V and 3 bases at J; junction bases unmatched: 6. CDR1 is SGHTA, CDR2 FQGNSA, per germline. The length of the CDR3 is 15 residues. The DNA of the CDR3 is TGTGCCAGCAGACGGGACAGGTGGGACACCGGGGAGCTGTTTTTT. Its translation is CASRRDRWDTGELFF.

The chain carries TRBV20-1 and TRBJ2-2; D may be TRBD2 (5 bases). The CDR3 is 18 residues long. Trimming took 0 bases from V and 2 from J, leaving 19 bases between them. The germline V gene encodes CDR1 DFQATT and CDR2 SNEGSKA (reference sequence). The CDR3 DNA is TGCAGTGCTAGAGACAGAATAGCGCCTCGGGCAAACACCGGGGAGCTGTTTTTT. It codes for CSARDRIAPRANTGELFF.